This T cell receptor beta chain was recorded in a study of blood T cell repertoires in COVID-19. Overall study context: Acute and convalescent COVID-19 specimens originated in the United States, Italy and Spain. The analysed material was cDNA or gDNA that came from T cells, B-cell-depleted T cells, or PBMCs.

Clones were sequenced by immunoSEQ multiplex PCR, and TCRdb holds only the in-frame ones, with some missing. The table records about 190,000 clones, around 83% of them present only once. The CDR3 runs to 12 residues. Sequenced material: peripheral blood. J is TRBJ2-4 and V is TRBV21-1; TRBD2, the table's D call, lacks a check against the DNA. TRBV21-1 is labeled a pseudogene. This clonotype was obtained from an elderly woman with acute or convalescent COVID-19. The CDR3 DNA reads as TGTGCCAGTAGAGATAGCAAAAACATTCAGTACTTC. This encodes CASRDSKNIQYF.